The 10 T cell receptor beta chains below come from one sample, sequenced in a study of metastatic and nonmetastatic thyroid tumors. TCRdb re-analyzed the PCR reads using MiXCR. The sample shows 25,000 or so clones, around 24% of them seen only once. Nobody among the patients had been given any treatment before thyroid surgery. Material: blood. The receptor source for this set is a female donor with papillary thyroid cancer or a benign thyroid nodule (not recorded which). Some clones in this sample may be carry-over from other donors' samples.

The CDR3 sequence: CATLGHHNSPLHF. The CDR3 DNA follows: TGTGCCACCCTGGGACACCATAATTCACCCCTCCACTTT. V and J are TRBV10-3 and TRBJ1-6; D may be TRBD1 (6 bases). Trimming stripped 10 bases from V and 5 bases from J, with 12 bases between. The CDR3 extends over 13 amino acids. Germline CDR1 ENHRY, CDR2 SYGVKD.

By share of the sample, this clone is medium-sized. The chain is built from TRBV28 and TRBJ2-7, with 10 bases aligning to TRBD1. There are 15 residues in the CDR3. The V and J ends lost 6 bases and 5 bases, in that order; junction bases with no gene match: 10. Germline values: CDR1 MDHEN, CDR2 SYDVKM. As DNA, the CDR3 is TGTGCCAGCAGGCGCCGGGACAGGGGATACGACGAGCAGTACTTC. Its translation is CASRRRDRGYDEQYF.

This clone is judged medium-sized. This sequence joins TRBV6-1 and TRBJ2-3; D not resolved. The CDR3 extends over 15 amino acids. V was clipped by 1 base and J by 3 bases, with 11 bases between them. Per germline, CDR1 MNHNS and CDR2 SASEGT. DNA for the CDR3: TGTGCCAGCAGTGAAGTCTCGGCGAAGACAGATACGCAGTATTTT. It specifies CASSEVSAKTDTQYF.

Regarding this clone: The junction departs from germline at one end; a sequencing error may be responsible. The gene calls are TRBV7-9 and TRBJ2-1; D not resolved. Per germline, CDR1 SEHNR and CDR2 FQNEAQ (reference sequence). There are 11 residues in the CDR3. CDR3 sequence: CASRLDHEQFF. The CDR3 nucleotides read TGTGCCAGCAGATTAGACCATGAGCAGTTCTTC. Based on the CDR3 plus reference TRBV7-9 and TRBJ2-1, the full variable domain is DTGVSQNPRHKITKRGQNVTFRCDPISEHNRLYWYRQTLGQGPEFLTYFQNEAQLEKSRLLSDRFSAERPKGSFSTLEIQRTEQGDSAMYLCASRLDHEQFFGPGTRLTVL.

The chain joins TRBV30 to TRBJ1-1; no clear D gene. The CDR3 sequence is 14 residues long. V dropped 4 bases and J dropped 6 bases, with 18 bases sitting between them. CDR1 is GTSNPN, CDR2 SVGIG, per germline (reference sequence). CDR3 residues: CAWTRVNRASEAFF. CDR3 DNA: TGTGCCTGGACCCGGGTGAATCGGGCCTCTGAAGCTTTCTTT.

This clone was seen ten or more times. The chain combines TRBV9 with TRBJ1-1, with TRBD1 as a possible D gene (6 bases). The CDR3 has 15 amino acids. V gave up 0 bases and J gave up 3 bases, with 12 bases separating them. The V gene's germline CDR1 is SGDLS and CDR2 YYNGEE. CDR3 sequence (DNA): TGTGCCAGCAGCGTAGCTTTAGGGGGGGACACTGAAGCTTTCTTT. Translated: CASSVALGGDTEAFF.

This clone was seen repeatedly, ten times or more. The J gene is TRBJ2-7, the V gene TRBV27; TRBD2 matches at 11 bases. V shed 5 bases and J 4 bases; nucleotides not matched to a gene: 16. This CDR3 has 18 residues. Germline V gene sequence: CDR1 MNHEY, CDR2 SMNVEV (reference sequence). DNA of the CDR3: TGTGCCAGCAGTCAGGCCGAGGGGACTAGCGGAGCCCCTTACGAGCAGTACTTC. Translated: CASSQAEGTSGAPYEQYF.

The chain combines TRBV6-1 with TRBJ1-1; 8 positions match TRBD1. The CDR3 contains 16 residues. The V gene end was trimmed by 0 bases and the J gene end by 7 bases; junction bases not matched to a gene: 10. CDR1 MNHNS and CDR2 SASEGT come from the germline V gene. The CDR3 DNA reads TGTGCCAGCAGTGAAGCCTATGACAGGGGTCTTATTGAAGCTTTCTTT. This translates into CASSEAYDRGLIEAFF.

This clone has more than one count but fewer than ten. This chain links TRBV4-1 with TRBJ1-1, with D unclear. V was cut by 1 base and J by 0 bases, with 6 bases left in between. The CDR3 extends over 14 amino acids. CDR1 MGHRA and CDR2 YSYEKL come from the germline V gene. The CDR3 DNA reads TGCGCCAGCAGCCAAGTGGTTCTGAACACTGAAGCTTTCTTT. It codes for CASSQVVLNTEAFF.

The rearrangement uses TRBV19 and TRBJ1-1, with D uncertain. The V and J ends lost 7 bases and 3 bases respectively, with 12 bases between them. Germline CDR1 LNHDA, CDR2 SQIVND (reference sequence). The CDR3 is 13 amino acids. CDR3 loop: CASISILHTEAFF. The CDR3 coding sequence is TGTGCCAGTATCAGTATCCTTCACACTGAAGCTTTCTTT.